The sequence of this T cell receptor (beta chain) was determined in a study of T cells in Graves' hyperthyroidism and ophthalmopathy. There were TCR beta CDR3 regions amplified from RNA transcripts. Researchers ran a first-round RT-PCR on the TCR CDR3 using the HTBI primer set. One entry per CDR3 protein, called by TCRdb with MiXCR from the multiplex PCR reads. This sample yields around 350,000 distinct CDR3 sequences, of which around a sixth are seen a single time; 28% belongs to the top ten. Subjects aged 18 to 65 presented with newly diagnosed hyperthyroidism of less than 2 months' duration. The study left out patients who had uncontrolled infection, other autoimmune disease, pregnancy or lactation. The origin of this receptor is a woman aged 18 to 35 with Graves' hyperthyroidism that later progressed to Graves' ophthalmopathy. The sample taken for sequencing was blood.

The chain's CDR3 is CASRAGTGKYNEQFF. The DNA of the CDR3 is TGCGCCAGCAGGGCCGGGACAGGGAAATACAATGAGCAGTTCTTC. V and J are TRBV4-1 and TRBJ2-1, with 9 bases that match TRBD1. The CDR3 covers 15 residues. CDR1 and CDR2 (germline): MGHRA, YSYEKL. V shed 6 bases and J 4 bases; nucleotides not matched to a gene: 7.